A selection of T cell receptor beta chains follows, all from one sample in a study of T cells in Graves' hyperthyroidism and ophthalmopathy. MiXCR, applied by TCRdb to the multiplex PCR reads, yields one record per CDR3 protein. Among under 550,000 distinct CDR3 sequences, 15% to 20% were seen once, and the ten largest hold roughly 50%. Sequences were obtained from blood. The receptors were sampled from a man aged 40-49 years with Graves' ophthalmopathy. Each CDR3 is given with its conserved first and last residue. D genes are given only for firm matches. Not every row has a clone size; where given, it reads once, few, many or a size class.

cdr3_aa: CASSAQGFNEQYF
cdr3_nt: TGTGCCAGCAGCGCACAGGGCTTCAACGAGCAGTACTTC
v_call: TRBV7-9
d_call: NA
clone_size: few
j_call: TRBJ2-7

cdr3_aa: CASSQDTFPHYEQYF
cdr3_nt: TGCGCCAGCAGCCAAGATACCTTTCCACACTACGAGCAGTACTTC
v_call: TRBV4-3
d_call: NA
clone_size: NA
j_call: TRBJ2-7

cdr3_aa: CSARQGLNTEAFF
cdr3_nt: TGCAGCGCCCGACAGGGATTGAACACTGAAGCTTTCTTT
v_call: TRBV29-1
d_call: TRBD1
clone_size: NA
j_call: TRBJ1-1

cdr3_aa: CASSQTAVQETQYF
cdr3_nt: TGTGCCAGCAGCCAAACAGCGGTCCAAGAGACCCAGTACTTC
v_call: TRBV7-2
d_call: NA
clone_size: NA
j_call: TRBJ2-5

cdr3_aa: CASSLTSFSTDTQYF
cdr3_nt: TGTGCCAGCAGCTTAACTAGCTTTAGCACAGATACGCAGTATTTT
v_call: TRBV5-8
d_call: NA
clone_size: NA
j_call: TRBJ2-3

cdr3_aa: CASSLTETNYGYTF
cdr3_nt: TGTGCCAGCAGCTTAACGGAGACTAACTATGGCTACACCTTC
v_call: TRBV11-1
d_call: NA
clone_size: many
j_call: TRBJ1-2

cdr3_aa: CASSQDEAGSTDTQYF
cdr3_nt: TGTGCCAGCAGCCAAGATGAGGCGGGTAGCACAGATACGCAGTATTTT
v_call: TRBV7-2
d_call: NA
clone_size: NA
j_call: TRBJ2-3

cdr3_aa: CSAMRGRGQPQHF
cdr3_nt: TGCAGTGCTATGCGGGGCCGGGGTCAGCCCCAGCATTTT
v_call: TRBV20-1
d_call: NA
clone_size: few
j_call: TRBJ1-5

cdr3_aa: CSAMTGPVNTEAFF
cdr3_nt: TGCAGTGCTATGACAGGCCCCGTGAACACTGAAGCTTTCTTT
v_call: TRBV20-1
d_call: NA
clone_size: many
j_call: TRBJ1-1

cdr3_aa: CASSSRLAGVSGELFF
cdr3_nt: TGTGCCAGCAGTTCCCGACTAGCGGGAGTCTCCGGGGAGCTGTTTTTT
v_call: TRBV28
d_call: TRBD2
clone_size: many
j_call: TRBJ2-2

cdr3_aa: CASSSRTFDYEQYF
cdr3_nt: TGCGCCAGCAGCTCGCGGACATTTGACTACGAGCAGTACTTC
v_call: TRBV5-1
d_call: NA
clone_size: NA
j_call: TRBJ2-7

cdr3_aa: CAWRVGGSSNEQFF
cdr3_nt: TGTGCCTGGAGAGTAGGGGGGTCTTCCAATGAGCAGTTCTTC
v_call: TRBV30
d_call: NA
clone_size: NA
j_call: TRBJ2-1

cdr3_aa: CSGGLAEYNEQYF
cdr3_nt: TGCAGCGGGGGACTAGCAGAATACAATGAGCAGTACTTC
v_call: TRBV29-1
d_call: TRBD2
clone_size: NA
j_call: TRBJ2-7

cdr3_aa: CASSPGLNNYEQYF
cdr3_nt: TGTGCCAGCAGCCCGGGACTCAACAACTACGAGCAGTACTTC
v_call: TRBV3-1
d_call: NA
clone_size: many
j_call: TRBJ2-7

cdr3_aa: CSAREWGNNGKLFF
cdr3_nt: TGCAGTGCTAGAGAATGGGGAAATAATGGAAAACTGTTTTTT
v_call: TRBV20-1
d_call: NA
clone_size: NA
j_call: TRBJ1-4

cdr3_aa: CASSYSLIETEAFF
cdr3_nt: TGTGCCAGCAGTTACTCTCTGATTGAGACTGAAGCTTTCTTT
v_call: TRBV6-5
d_call: NA
clone_size: NA
j_call: TRBJ1-1

cdr3_aa: CASSESTGPMNTEAFF
cdr3_nt: TGTGCCAGCAGCGAGAGTACAGGGCCCATGAACACTGAAGCTTTCTTT
v_call: TRBV9
d_call: NA
clone_size: few
j_call: TRBJ1-1

cdr3_aa: CATSSPGTGASEAFF
cdr3_nt: TGTGCCACCAGCAGCCCCGGGACAGGGGCCTCTGAAGCTTTCTTT
v_call: TRBV15
d_call: TRBD1
clone_size: NA
j_call: TRBJ1-1

cdr3_aa: CASSQELIAGGEGQFF
cdr3_nt: TGTGCCAGCAGCCAAGAGCTAATAGCGGGGGGGGAAGGGCAGTTCTTC
v_call: TRBV3-1
d_call: TRBD2
clone_size: few
j_call: TRBJ2-1

cdr3_aa: CASSLELGTGKKTQYF
cdr3_nt: TGTGCCAGCAGCTTAGAGCTCGGGACAGGGAAAAAGACCCAGTACTTC
v_call: TRBV11-1
d_call: TRBD1
clone_size: many
j_call: TRBJ2-5